The rows below give T cell receptor beta chains drawn from one sample of a study of T cells in Graves' hyperthyroidism and ophthalmopathy. Using its own MiXCR run on the multiplex PCR reads, TCRdb lists one record per CDR3 protein. The table shows roughly 290,000 distinct CDR3 sequences, with around 15% occurring only once. Sequencing used blood. The source of these receptors is a woman aged 55-70 years with Graves' ophthalmopathy. The CDR3 runs from the conserved cysteine through the conserved F or W. A D gene is named only where the DNA matches it firmly. Clone size is not always given. Where it is, it says once, few, many or a class for expanded clones.

j_gene | d_gene | abundance | v_gene | CDR3aa | CDR3nt
TRBJ2-5 | TRBD2 | many | TRBV5-6 | CASSLRLAGRETQYF | TGTGCCAGCAGTCTTAGACTAGCGGGAAGGGAGACCCAGTACTTC
TRBJ2-2 | - | many | TRBV28 | CASSLGRDLNTGELFF | TGTGCCAGCAGTTTAGGCCGGGACTTAAACACCGGGGAGCTGTTTTTT
TRBJ2-7 | TRBD1 | few | TRBV27 | CASSFLPGTGPSYEQYF | TGTGCCAGCAGCTTCCTACCCGGGACAGGGCCCTCCTACGAGCAGTACTTC
TRBJ1-6 | - | - | TRBV7-2 | CASSLGGTLYNSPLHF | TGTGCCAGCAGCTTAGGCGGGACACTGTATAATTCACCCCTCCACTTT
TRBJ1-1 | - | many | TRBV20-1 | CSARGSAQGREAFF | TGCAGTGCTAGAGGGTCAGCTCAAGGGCGCGAAGCTTTCTTT
TRBJ1-1 | - | many | TRBV27 | CASSFSTLGDTEAFF | TGTGCCAGCAGTTTCTCCACCTTGGGGGACACTGAAGCTTTCTTT
TRBJ2-7 | - | many | TRBV20-1 | CSAPGQGWDEQYF | TGCAGTGCCCCCGGCCAGGGGTGGGACGAGCAGTACTTC
TRBJ2-7 | TRBD2 | - | TRBV14 | CASSHGLAGTSSYEQYF | TGTGCCAGCAGCCATGGACTAGCGGGGACGAGCTCCTACGAGCAGTACTTC
TRBJ1-1 | - | few | TRBV19 | CASSPKIPVAYAEAFF | TGTGCCAGTAGTCCCAAAATCCCGGTGGCGTATGCTGAAGCTTTCTTT
TRBJ1-5 | - | - | TRBV7-8 | CASSFLGSQPQHF | TGTGCCAGCAGCTTCCTGGGGAGTCAGCCCCAGCATTTT
TRBJ2-3 | TRBD2 | many | TRBV12-3/TRBV12-4 | CASSPGTGGTTQYF | TGTGCCAGCAGTCCAGGGACGGGGGGAACTACGCAGTATTTT
TRBJ2-2 | TRBD1 | many | TRBV3-1 | CASSTGGAGTGELFF | TGTGCCAGCTCTACAGGGGGCGCAGGCACCGGGGAGCTGTTTTTT
TRBJ1-6 | TRBD1 | many | TRBV5-1 | CASRSTGERSPLHF | TGCGCCAGCAGGAGTACAGGGGAAAGGTCACCCCTCCACTTT
TRBJ2-6 | - | - | TRBV19 | CASTDSALGANVLTF | TGTGCCAGTACCGACTCCGCCCTCGGGGCCAACGTCCTGACTTTC
TRBJ2-7 | - | many | TRBV6-1 | CASSDGSSLAYEQYF | TGTGCCAGCAGTGATGGGTCTAGCCTCGCCTACGAGCAGTACTTC
TRBJ2-3 | - | - | TRBV6-2/TRBV6-3 | CASSRAPGDTQYF | TGTGCCAGCAGTCGGGCCCCGGGAGATACGCAGTATTTT
TRBJ2-2 | TRBD2 | few | TRBV4-3 | CASSQLAGGPVGELFF | TGCGCCAGCAGCCAACTAGCGGGGGGGCCGGTCGGGGAGCTGTTTTTT
TRBJ2-3 | TRBD2 | - | TRBV20-1 | CSANPGGRADTQYF | TGCAGTGCTAACCCCGGGGGGAGGGCAGATACGCAGTATTTT
TRBJ2-1 | TRBD2 | - | TRBV5-1 | CGSSLFGLAGVSYNEQFF | TGCGGCAGCAGCCTCTTTGGACTAGCGGGGGTCTCCTACAATGAGCAGTTCTTC
TRBJ1-5 | - | few | TRBV6-2/TRBV6-3 | CASSFSLQGYSNQPQHF | TGTGCCAGCAGTTTCAGTTTACAGGGATATAGCAATCAGCCCCAGCATTTT
TRBJ2-6 | - | - | TRBV20-1 | CSARLGLPRSGANVLTF | TGCAGTGCTAGACTCGGGTTACCCCGCTCTGGGGCCAACGTCCTGACTTTC
TRBJ2-2 | - | many | TRBV27 | CASSTAGVTGELFF | TGTGCCAGCAGTACTGCAGGGGTTACCGGGGAGCTGTTTTTT
TRBJ2-2 | - | - | TRBV20-1 | CSANQVSDVAGELFF | TGCAGTGCTAATCAGGTTTCGGATGTGGCCGGGGAGCTGTTTTTT
TRBJ1-3 | - | many | TRBV7-2 | CASSPGWGNTIYF | TGTGCCAGCAGCCCAGGATGGGGAAACACCATATATTTT
TRBJ1-4 | - | few | TRBV30 | CASNGGTATNEKLFF | TGTGCCTCAAACGGGGGGACTGCAACTAATGAAAAACTGTTTTTT
TRBJ2-2 | - | many | TRBV9 | CASTASGTQNTGELFF | TGTGCCAGCACCGCCTCCGGGACTCAAAATACCGGGGAGCTGTTTTTT
TRBJ2-7 | - | - | TRBV6-1 | CASRDFQGSYEQYF | TGTGCCAGCAGGGATTTCCAGGGTTCCTACGAGCAGTACTTC
TRBJ2-7 | - | many | TRBV20-1 | CSASTQTYEQYF | TGCAGTGCTAGTACGCAGACCTACGAGCAGTACTTC
TRBJ2-3 | - | many | TRBV28 | CASSGGTAPHTQYF | TGTGCCAGCAGTGGGGGGACAGCTCCACATACGCAGTATTTT
TRBJ2-1 | TRBD1 | few | TRBV5-4 | CASSWDREGNEQFF | TGTGCCAGCAGCTGGGACAGGGAAGGGAATGAGCAGTTCTTC
TRBJ1-6 | - | many | TRBV27 | CASSLLPGRTQNSPLHF | TGTGCCAGCAGTTTGTTACCGGGCAGGACTCAGAATTCACCCCTCCACTTT
TRBJ2-7 | - | many | TRBV28 | CASSFGDSYEQYF | TGTGCCAGCAGTTTTGGGGACTCTTACGAGCAGTACTTC
TRBJ2-5 | TRBD2 | - | TRBV6-1 | CASSNSGRRKTQYF | TGTGCCAGCAGTAATAGCGGGAGACGGAAGACCCAGTACTTC
TRBJ1-5 | - | many | TRBV5-1 | CASSLGGGSNQPQHF | TGCGCCAGCAGCTTGGGAGGGGGTAGCAATCAGCCCCAGCATTTT
TRBJ2-7 | TRBD1 | - | TRBV6-1 | CASSRSGTGDYEQYF | TGTGCCAGCAGCCGTTCCGGGACAGGGGACTACGAGCAGTACTTC
TRBJ2-1 | - | few | TRBV3-1 | CASSPAKTSRRGYNEQFF | TGTGCCAGCAGCCCCGCCAAGACCTCAAGGAGGGGATACAATGAGCAGTTCTTC
TRBJ2-1 | TRBD2 | many | TRBV7-6 | CASSSSGNVRVYNEQFF | TGTGCCAGCAGCTCCAGCGGGAACGTCCGGGTCTACAATGAGCAGTTCTTC
TRBJ1-2 | - | - | TRBV20-1 | CSARLVYRGEYGYTF | TGCAGTGCTAGATTGGTCTACCGGGGTGAATATGGCTACACCTTC
TRBJ2-5 | TRBD2 | - | TRBV9 | CASSIHQTSGQETQYF | TGTGCCAGCAGCATCCACCAGACTAGCGGACAAGAGACCCAGTACTTC